The 12 T cell receptor beta chains in this list originate from one sample, sequenced in a study of blood T cell repertoires in COVID-19. This table comes from immunoSEQ multiplex PCR, and its TCRdb copy is limited to in-frame clones, with some not included. Of around 340,000 clones detected, more than 70% appear once; the ten largest clones hold approximately 3.1%. What was sequenced was peripheral blood. The receptors were sampled from a man younger than 45 with active or convalescent COVID-19.

This clone was picked up a small number of times. The CDR3 reads CAWSGLELGSSEQYF. In nucleotides, the CDR3 is TGTGCCTGGAGTGGACTAGAGCTGGGATCCAGCGAGCAGTACTTC. This rearrangement joins TRBV30 to TRBJ2-7; D is perhaps TRBD2 (6 bases). CDR1 is GTSNPN, CDR2 SVGIG, per germline (reference sequence). The CDR3 runs to 15 residues. Trimming removed 1 base at V and 6 bases at J, with 19 bases between. Together with reference TRBV30 and TRBJ2-7, the CDR3 gives the full variable domain: SQTIHQWPATLVQPVGSPLSLECTVEGTSNPNLYWYRQAAGRGLQLLFYSVGIGQISSEVPQNLSASRPQDRQFILSSKKLLLSDSGFYLCAWSGLELGSSEQYFGPGTRLTVT.

The chain couples TRBV7-2 to TRBJ1-2; the match to TRBD1 covers 7 bases. V lost 3 bases, J lost 5 bases, and 12 bases stayed unmatched. This CDR3 comprises 16 residues. CDR1 is SGHTA and CDR2 is FQGNSA in the germline V gene. The CDR3 DNA sequence: TGTGCCAGCAGCTTGGGGACAGCCCCCCGAGATTATGGCTACACCTTC. Its protein is CASSLGTAPRDYGYTF. The full variable domain, in which reference TRBV7-2 and TRBJ1-2 provide the parts outside the CDR3, is GAGVSQSPSNKVTEKGKDVELRCDPISGHTALYWYRQSLGQGLEFLIYFQGNSAPDKSGLPSDRFSAERTGGSVSTLTIQRTQQEDSAVYLCASSLGTAPRDYGYTFGSGTRLTVV.

The rearrangement uses TRBV7-3 and TRBJ1-1; 7 positions agree with TRBD1. CDR3 size: 13 residues. The germline gives CDR1 SGHTA, CDR2 FQGTGA. Trimming took 5 bases from V and 6 from J; bases not matched to a gene: 6. CDR3 loop: CASSPTGMPEAFF. DNA of the CDR3: TGTGCCAGCAGCCCGACAGGGATGCCTGAAGCTTTCTTT.

CDR3 bases: TGTGCCAGCAGCTTAGCAAGCGGGGCCTACGAGCAGTACTTC. Translated: CASSLASGAYEQYF. This chain uses TRBV7-7 with TRBJ2-7, with TRBD2 identical over 7 bases. This CDR3 spans 14 amino acids. After removal of 0 bases from V and 2 bases from J, the junction contained 1 base not matched to a gene. Germline assignment: CDR1 SSHAT and CDR2 FNYEAQ (reference sequence).

The gene calls are TRBV5-1 and TRBJ1-4; D may be TRBD1 (5 bases). Trimming took off 5 bases at V and 5 bases at J, with 16 bases between the two ends. The V gene's germline CDR1 is SGHRS and CDR2 YFSETQ. The CDR3 has 15 amino acids. CDR3 amino acids: CASRDQGRGNEKLFF. The DNA for the CDR3 is TGCGCCAGCAGGGATCAGGGAAGGGGAAATGAAAAACTGTTTTTT. The full variable domain, rest sourced from reference TRBV5-1 and TRBJ1-4, is KAGVTQTPRYLIKTRGQQVTLSCSPISGHRSVSWYQQTPGQGLQFLFEYFSETQRNKGNFPGRFSGRQFSNSRSEMNVSTLELGDSALYLCASRDQGRGNEKLFFGSGTQLSVL.

This clone was picked up a small number of times. This chain uses TRBV29-1 with TRBJ2-5, with TRBD1 matching over 8 bases. The CDR3 is made up of 14 amino acids. V lost 4 bases, J lost 5 bases, and 9 bases stayed unmatched. Per germline, CDR1 SQVTM and CDR2 ANQGSEA. CDR3 sequence reads: CSVAWTGSDETQYF. DNA for the CDR3: TGCAGCGTTGCGTGGACAGGGAGCGATGAGACCCAGTACTTC.

The V and J genes are TRBV15 and TRBJ2-7, with a possible D match to TRBD1 (6 bases). The CDR3 contains 15 residues. V dropped 0 bases and J dropped 7 bases, with 16 bases sitting between them. The germline CDR1 and CDR2 sequences are LNHNV and YYDKDF (reference sequence). DNA for the CDR3: TGTGCCACCAGCAGAGACCCGGACAGCCTTCGGGAGCAGTACTTC. Amino acids: CATSRDPDSLREQYF.

Many counts were recorded for this clone. The same CDR3 also results from other DNA sequences found in this sample. J is TRBJ2-7 and V is TRBV6-5; D call uncertain. The CDR3 length is 11 residues. The germline gives CDR1 MNHEY, CDR2 SVGAGI. The germline V and J ends were trimmed by 8 bases and 1 base, with 6 bases remaining between them. DNA for the CDR3: TGTGCCAGCGGCTCGTCCTACGAGCAGTACTTC. The encoded protein is CASGSSYEQYF.

The rearrangement uses TRBV28 and TRBJ2-7, with 11 bases fitting TRBD2. The CDR3 runs to 15 residues. The J segment lost 6 bases and the V segment lost 2 bases, leaving 6 bases of the junction unmatched. Germline values: CDR1 MDHEN, CDR2 SYDVKM. DNA for the CDR3: TGTGCCAGCAGTTTACCCCCTACTAGCGGGAGCGAGCAGTACTTC. Translation gives CASSLPPTSGSEQYF.

This chain uses TRBV9 with TRBJ2-1, with 9 bases lining up with TRBD2. The CDR3 is 17 residues long. The ends lost 4 bases at V and 4 bases at J; junction bases unmatched: 12. Germline V CDR1 and CDR2: SGDLS, YYNGEE. CDR3: CASSSTRLAAPYNEQFF. CDR3 bases: TGTGCCAGCAGCAGTACGAGACTAGCGGCACCTTACAATGAGCAGTTCTTC.

This sequence joins TRBV5-4 and TRBJ2-1, with TRBD1 matching 8 bases. The CDR3 consists of 15 residues. Germline trimming cut 4 bases from V and 1 base from J; bases unmatched to any gene: 4. Germline loops: CDR1 SGHNT, CDR2 YYREEE (reference sequence). Written as DNA, the CDR3 is TGTGCCAGCAGCACGGACAGGGCGTCCTACAATGAGCAGTTCTTC. It encodes CASSTDRASYNEQFF.

The chain couples TRBV5-1 to TRBJ1-5; perhaps TRBD1 as D (5 bases). The CDR3 length is 15 residues. The ends were cut back, 0 bases at V and 1 base at J, with 8 bases in the middle. CDR1 and CDR2 from the germline V gene are SGHRS and YFSETQ. The CDR3 nucleotides read TGCGCCAGCAGCTTGGCGGGGGGGAGCAATCAGCCCCAGCATTTT. Protein: CASSLAGGSNQPQHF.